What follows are 10 T cell receptor beta chains derived from one specimen sequenced in a study of regulatory T cells in long-lasting Graves disease. The time point is: newly diagnosed GD, antithyroid drugs for less than 3 months. PBMCs were the source of the RNA used for TCR sequencing. Through Arm-PCR of CDR3 regions and iRepertoire HTBI primers, TCR beta libraries were built. TCRdb independently ran MiXCR on the multiplex PCR reads; one entry per CDR3 protein. Of about 200,000 distinct CDR3 sequences in the sample, around 17% were seen once. The material sequenced was peripheral blood mononuclear cells (PBMCs), taken at new diagnosis, from a patient treated with antithyroid drugs. The receptors derive from a female donor with Graves disease.

There are many counts of this clonotype. The V call is TRBV7-6, the J call TRBJ2-7; D ambiguous. The CDR3 totals 13 residues. Germline assignment: CDR1 SGHVS and CDR2 FNYEAQ. Trimming left V 1 base short and J 3 bases short, with 7 bases between. This chain's CDR3 is CASSLVGNYEQYF. The CDR3, as DNA: TGTGCCAGCAGCTTAGTTGGTAACTACGAGCAGTACTTC.

This clonotype was detected many times. The CDR3 sequence is CASSFLPGAYEQYF. As DNA, the CDR3 is TGTGCCAGCAGTTTTCTTCCCGGAGCCTACGAGCAGTACTTC. This chain links TRBV12-3 or TRBV12-4 with TRBJ2-7; D gene unclear. The CDR3 has 14 residues. Trimming removed 3 bases at V and 2 bases at J, with 11 bases between.

At least ten counts were recorded for this clonotype. V is TRBV12-3 or TRBV12-4 and J is TRBJ2-3, with D possibly being TRBD1 or TRBD2 (6 bases each). The CDR3 covers 15 residues. V lost 7 bases and J 4 bases, leaving 18 bases between the germline ends. CDR3 in DNA: TGTGCCAGCATATACAGGGCATGGGGGGCAGATACGCAGTATTTT. This codes for CASIYRAWGADTQYF.

This clonotype was counted a few times. This chain connects TRBV5-6 to TRBJ2-3; 7 bases align to TRBD2. CDR1 and CDR2 from the germline V gene are SGHDT and YYEEEE. Trimming cost V 2 bases and J 7 bases; bases outside gene matches: 10. The CDR3 is made up of 15 amino acids. The CDR3 sequence is CASSLQREGRNTQYF. The CDR3 DNA sequence: TGTGCCAGCAGCTTACAGCGGGAAGGTCGAAATACGCAGTATTTT.

A word on this clonotype: A read error is likely here: a far larger clone is one base away. The chain employs TRBV11-3 and TRBJ1-1, with D unclear. Germline V CDR1 and CDR2: SGHNT, YENEEA. The CDR3 is 12 residues long. The CDR3 DNA follows: TGTGCCAGCAGCCACAATGAGGTTGAAGCTCTCTTT. Translated: CASSHNEVEALF. The full variable domain, its missing parts supplied by reference TRBV11-3 and TRBJ1-1, is EAGVVQSPRYKIIEKKQPVAFWCNPISGHNTLYWYLQNLGQGPELLIRYENEEAVDDSQLPKDRFSAERLKGVDSTLKIQPAELGDSAVYLCASSHNEVEALFGQGTRLTVV.

This clonotype occurred many times. V usage is TRBV7-9 and J usage is TRBJ2-1, with D possibly being TRBD2 (6 bases). CDR1 and CDR2 (germline): SEHNR, FQNEAQ (reference sequence). The CDR3 has 15 amino acids. Trimming took off 1 base at V and 6 bases at J, with 13 bases between the two ends. The CDR3 region has the DNA TGTGCCAGCAGCTTAGTCGGGAGATCCGTCAATGAGCAGTTCTTC. Protein: CASSLVGRSVNEQFF.

This clonotype was seen ten or more times. The V and J genes are TRBV9 and TRBJ2-7, with unresolved D. The germline V and J ends were trimmed by 0 bases and 6 bases, with 10 bases remaining between them. The CDR3 has 13 residues. CDR1 SGDLS and CDR2 YYNGEE come from the germline V gene. CDR3 sequence reads: CASSVDGFREQYF. In nucleotides, the CDR3 is TGTGCCAGCAGCGTAGATGGGTTTCGCGAGCAGTACTTC. The complete variable domain, with remaining parts taken from reference TRBV9 and TRBJ2-7, reads DSGVTQTPKHLITATGQRVTLRCSPRSGDLSVYWYQQSLDQGLQFLIQYYNGEERAKGNILERFSAQQFPDLHSELNLSSLELGDSALYFCASSVDGFREQYFGPGTRLTVT.

This clonotype has a count of ten or more. This rearrangement joins TRBV29-1 to TRBJ2-2, with a tentative D call TRBD2 (8 bases). The CDR3 totals 17 residues. V lost 1 base and J 6 bases, leaving 21 bases between the germline ends. Germline lookup yields CDR1 SQVTM and CDR2 ANQGSEA. In DNA form, the CDR3 reads TGCAGCGTTGAAGCCGGGGGGGTGACAGGGAAGTCCGGGGAGCTGTTTTTT. Its protein is CSVEAGGVTGKSGELFF.

The table lists this clonotype with many counts. One end of the junction does not line up with germline, which may come from a read error. The chain has TRBV5-1 and TRBJ1-5; possible D gene TRBD1, 5 bases. Germline loops: CDR1 SGHRS, CDR2 YFSETQ. CDR3 length equals 15 residues. The CDR3 DNA reads TGTGCCAGCAGCTCCCAGGGTAGAGGCAATCAGCCCCAGCATTTT. Translating it yields CASSSQGRGNQPQHF.

This clonotype was counted a few times. The CDR3 sequence: CAWSVLGGPYNEQFF. Here the CDR3 DNA reads TGTGCCTGGAGTGTACTCGGGGGGCCCTACAATGAGCAGTTCTTC. The chain uses TRBV30 and TRBJ2-1, with D perhaps TRBD2 (7 bases). V dropped 0 bases and J dropped 2 bases, with 11 bases sitting between them. CDR1 is GTSNPN and CDR2 is SVGIG in the germline V gene (reference sequence). The CDR3 has 15 residues.